Below, one T cell receptor (beta chain) is given with its context. Libraries were prepared by immunoSEQ multiplex PCR; TCRdb keeps only in-frame clonotypes and omits some of them. The profile shows approximately 100,000 clones, around 92% of them singletons. V was trimmed by 3 bases and J by 6 bases, leaving 6 bases between them. Germline CDR1 KGHSH, CDR2 LQKENI. The CDR3 is 12 amino acids. These data originate in a study of T cell changes during pregnancy in multiple sclerosis. The rearrangement uses TRBV18 and TRBJ1-3; D unresolved. The sequencing here drew on peripheral blood, taken in the second trimester of pregnancy. This TCR came from a female donor with multiple sclerosis, enrolled in a pregnancy study. The CDR3 is CASSPEVNTIYF. For the CDR3, the DNA is TGTGCCAGCTCACCGGAGGTAAACACCATATATTTT.